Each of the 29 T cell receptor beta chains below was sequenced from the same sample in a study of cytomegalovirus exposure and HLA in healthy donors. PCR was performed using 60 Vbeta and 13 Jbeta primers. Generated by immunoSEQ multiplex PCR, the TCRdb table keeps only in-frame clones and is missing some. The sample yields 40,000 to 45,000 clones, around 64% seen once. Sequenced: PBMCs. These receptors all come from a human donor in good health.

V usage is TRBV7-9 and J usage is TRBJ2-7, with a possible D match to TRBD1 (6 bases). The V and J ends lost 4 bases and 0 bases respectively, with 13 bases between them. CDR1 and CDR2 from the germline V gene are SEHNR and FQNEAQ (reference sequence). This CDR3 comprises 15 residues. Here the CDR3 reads CASSSQGTSSYEQYF. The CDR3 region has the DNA TGTGCCAGCAGCTCACAGGGAACCAGCTCCTACGAGCAGTACTTC.

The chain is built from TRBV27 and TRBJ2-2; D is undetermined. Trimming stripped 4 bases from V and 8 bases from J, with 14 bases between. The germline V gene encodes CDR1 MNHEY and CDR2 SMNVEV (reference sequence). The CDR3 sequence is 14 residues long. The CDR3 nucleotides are TGTGCCAGCAGTTATCCGTCCCGTCCTGGGGAGCTGTTTTTT. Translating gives CASSYPSRPGELFF.

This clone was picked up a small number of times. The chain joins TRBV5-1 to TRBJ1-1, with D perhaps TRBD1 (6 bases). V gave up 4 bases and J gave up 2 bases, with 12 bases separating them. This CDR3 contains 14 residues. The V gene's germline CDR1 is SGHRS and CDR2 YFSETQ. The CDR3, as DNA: TGCGCCAGCAGCCGTACCGGGACAAACACTGAAGCTTTCTTT. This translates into CASSRTGTNTEAFF.

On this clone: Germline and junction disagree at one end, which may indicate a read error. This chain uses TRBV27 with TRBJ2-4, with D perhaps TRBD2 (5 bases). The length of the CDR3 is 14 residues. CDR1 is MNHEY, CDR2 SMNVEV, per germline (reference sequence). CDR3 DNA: TGTGCCAGCAGTCTGCCCGAAGATCTAGCTTTTGGAAGCTTC. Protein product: CASSLPEDLAFGSF.

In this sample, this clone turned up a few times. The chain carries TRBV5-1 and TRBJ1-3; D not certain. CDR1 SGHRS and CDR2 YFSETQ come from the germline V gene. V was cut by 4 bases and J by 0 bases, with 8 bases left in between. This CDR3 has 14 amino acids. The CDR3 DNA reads TGCGCCAGCAGCACCGGGAACTCTGGAAACACCATATATTTT. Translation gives CASSTGNSGNTIYF.

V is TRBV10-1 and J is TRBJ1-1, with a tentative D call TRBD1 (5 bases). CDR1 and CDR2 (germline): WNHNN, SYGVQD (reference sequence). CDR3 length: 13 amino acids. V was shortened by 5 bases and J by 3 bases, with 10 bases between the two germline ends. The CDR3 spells CASSTQVDTEAFF. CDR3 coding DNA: TGCGCCAGCAGTACACAGGTTGACACTGAAGCTTTCTTT.

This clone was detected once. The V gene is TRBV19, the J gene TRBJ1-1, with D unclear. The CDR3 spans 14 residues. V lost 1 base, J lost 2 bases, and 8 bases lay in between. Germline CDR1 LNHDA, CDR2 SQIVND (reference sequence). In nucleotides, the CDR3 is TGTGCCAGTAGTATAGTGTGGGCTAACACTGAAGCTTTCTTT. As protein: CASSIVWANTEAFF.

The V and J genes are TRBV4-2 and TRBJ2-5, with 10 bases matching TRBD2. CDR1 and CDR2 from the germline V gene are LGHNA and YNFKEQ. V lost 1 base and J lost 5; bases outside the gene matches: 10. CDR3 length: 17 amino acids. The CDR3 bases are TGTGCCAGCAGCCAAGGCCTAGCGGGGGTCCCTGGGGAGACCCAGTACTTC. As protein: CASSQGLAGVPGETQYF.

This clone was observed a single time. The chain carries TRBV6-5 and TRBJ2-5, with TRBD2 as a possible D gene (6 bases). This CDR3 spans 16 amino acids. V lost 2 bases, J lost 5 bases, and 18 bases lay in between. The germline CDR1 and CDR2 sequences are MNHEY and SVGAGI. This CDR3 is CASSYGRRRSGETQYF. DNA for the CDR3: TGTGCCAGCAGTTACGGGAGGAGGCGGAGTGGGGAGACCCAGTACTTC.

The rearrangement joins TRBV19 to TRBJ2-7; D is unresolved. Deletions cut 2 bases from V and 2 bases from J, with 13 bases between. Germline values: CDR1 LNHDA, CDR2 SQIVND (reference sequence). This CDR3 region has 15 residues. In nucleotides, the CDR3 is TGTGCCAGTAGTATAATGAGTGGGCCAGCCTACGAGCAGTACTTC. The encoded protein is CASSIMSGPAYEQYF.

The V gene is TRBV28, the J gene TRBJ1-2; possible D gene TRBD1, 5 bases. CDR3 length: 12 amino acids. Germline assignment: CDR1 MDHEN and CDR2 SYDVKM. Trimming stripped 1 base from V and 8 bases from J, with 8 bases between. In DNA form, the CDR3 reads TGTGCCAGCAGTTTATCGGGGGTAGGCTACACCTTC. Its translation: CASSLSGVGYTF.

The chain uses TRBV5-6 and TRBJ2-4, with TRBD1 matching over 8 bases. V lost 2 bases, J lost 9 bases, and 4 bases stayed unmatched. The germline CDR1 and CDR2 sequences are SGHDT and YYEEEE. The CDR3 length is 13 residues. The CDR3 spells CASSFNRGAIQYF. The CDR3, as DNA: TGTGCCAGCAGCTTTAACAGGGGGGCCATTCAGTACTTC.

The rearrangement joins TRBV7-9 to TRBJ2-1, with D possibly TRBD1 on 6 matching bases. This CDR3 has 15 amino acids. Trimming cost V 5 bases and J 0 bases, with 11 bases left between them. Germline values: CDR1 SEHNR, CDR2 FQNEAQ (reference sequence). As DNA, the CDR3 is TGTGCCAGCAGCCCCCCAGGGGCCTCCTACAATGAGCAGTTCTTC. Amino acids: CASSPPGASYNEQFF.

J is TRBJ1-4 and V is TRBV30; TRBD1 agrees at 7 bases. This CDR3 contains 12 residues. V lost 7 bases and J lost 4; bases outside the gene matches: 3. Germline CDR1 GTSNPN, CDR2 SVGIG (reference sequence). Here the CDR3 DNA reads TGTGCCTCAGGGGGGAATAATGAAAAACTGTTTTTT. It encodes CASGGNNEKLFF.

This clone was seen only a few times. CDR3 sequence: CASSDSGTGQAFSYNEQFF. CDR3 in DNA: TGTGCCAGCAGTGATTCCGGGACAGGGCAGGCCTTCTCCTACAATGAGCAGTTCTTC. The V call is TRBV2, the J call TRBJ2-1, with 9 bases identical to TRBD1. CDR1 SNHLY and CDR2 FYNNEI come from the germline V gene. The CDR3 is 19 residues long. J lost 0 bases, V lost 3 bases, and 12 bases had no gene match. Together with reference TRBV2 and TRBJ2-1, the CDR3 gives the full variable domain: EPEVTQTPSHQVTQMGQEVILRCVPISNHLYFYWYRQILGQKVEFLVSFYNNEISEKSEIFDDQFSVERPDGSNFTLKIRSTKLEDSAMYFCASSDSGTGQAFSYNEQFFGPGTRLTVL.

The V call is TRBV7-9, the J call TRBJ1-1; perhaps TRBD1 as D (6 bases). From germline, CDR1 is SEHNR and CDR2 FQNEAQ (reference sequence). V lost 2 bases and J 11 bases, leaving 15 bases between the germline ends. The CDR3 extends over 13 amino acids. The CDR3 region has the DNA TGTGCCAGCAGCTTAACCCAACAGGGTTGGGCTTTCTTT. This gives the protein CASSLTQQGWAFF.

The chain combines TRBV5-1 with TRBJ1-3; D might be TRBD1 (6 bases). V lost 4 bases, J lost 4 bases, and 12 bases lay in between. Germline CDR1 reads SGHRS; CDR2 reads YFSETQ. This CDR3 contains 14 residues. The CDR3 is CASSPDSRGNTIYF. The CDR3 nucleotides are TGCGCCAGCAGCCCGGACAGTCGGGGAAACACCATATATTTT.

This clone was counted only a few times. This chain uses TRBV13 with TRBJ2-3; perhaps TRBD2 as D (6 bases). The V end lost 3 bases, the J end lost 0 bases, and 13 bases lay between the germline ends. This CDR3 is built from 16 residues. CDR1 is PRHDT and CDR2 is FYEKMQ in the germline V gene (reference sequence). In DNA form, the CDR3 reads TGTGCCAGCAGCTTCCAGCGGGCCTCTAGCACAGATACGCAGTATTTT. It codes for CASSFQRASSTDTQYF.

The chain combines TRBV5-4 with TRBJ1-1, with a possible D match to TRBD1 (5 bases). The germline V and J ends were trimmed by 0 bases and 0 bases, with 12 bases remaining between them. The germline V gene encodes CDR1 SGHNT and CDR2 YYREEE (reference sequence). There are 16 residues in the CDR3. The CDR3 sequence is CASSLGQIALNTEAFF. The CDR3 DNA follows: TGTGCCAGCAGCTTGGGACAGATCGCTCTGAACACTGAAGCTTTCTTT.

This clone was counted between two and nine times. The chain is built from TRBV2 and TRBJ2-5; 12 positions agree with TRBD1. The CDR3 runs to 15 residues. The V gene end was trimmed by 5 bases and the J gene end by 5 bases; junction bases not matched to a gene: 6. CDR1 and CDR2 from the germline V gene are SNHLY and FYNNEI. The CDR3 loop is CASSWGTGGVETQYF. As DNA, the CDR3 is TGTGCCAGCAGTTGGGGGACAGGGGGCGTGGAGACCCAGTACTTC. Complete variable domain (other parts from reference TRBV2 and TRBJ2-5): EPEVTQTPSHQVTQMGQEVILRCVPISNHLYFYWYRQILGQKVEFLVSFYNNEISEKSEIFDDQFSVERPDGSNFTLKIRSTKLEDSAMYFCASSWGTGGVETQYFGPGTRLLVL.

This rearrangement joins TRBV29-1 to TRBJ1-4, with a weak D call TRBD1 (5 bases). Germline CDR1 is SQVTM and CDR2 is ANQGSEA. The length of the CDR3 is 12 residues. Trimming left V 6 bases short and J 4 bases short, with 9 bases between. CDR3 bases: TGCAGCGTGGGGGGGTTTAATGAAAAACTGTTTTTT. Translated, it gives CSVGGFNEKLFF. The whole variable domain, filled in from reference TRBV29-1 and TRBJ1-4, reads SAVISQKPSRDICQRGTSLTIQCQVDSQVTMMFWYRQQPGQSLTLIATANQGSEATYESGFVIDKFPISRPNLTFSTLTVSNMSPEDSSIYLCSVGGFNEKLFFGSGTQLSVL.

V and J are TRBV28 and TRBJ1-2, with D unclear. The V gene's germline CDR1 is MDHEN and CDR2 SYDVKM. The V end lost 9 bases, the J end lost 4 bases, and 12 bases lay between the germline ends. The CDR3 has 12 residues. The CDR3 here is CASYGGSYGYTF. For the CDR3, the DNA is TGTGCCAGTTATGGAGGATCCTATGGCTACACCTTC.

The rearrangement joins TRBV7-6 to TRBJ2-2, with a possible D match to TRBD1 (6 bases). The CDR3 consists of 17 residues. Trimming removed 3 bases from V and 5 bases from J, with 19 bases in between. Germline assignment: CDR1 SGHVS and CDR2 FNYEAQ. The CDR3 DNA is TGTGCCAGCAGCTTGAATGGCCAGGGGCTCGGAACCGGGGAGCTGTTTTTT. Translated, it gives CASSLNGQGLGTGELFF.

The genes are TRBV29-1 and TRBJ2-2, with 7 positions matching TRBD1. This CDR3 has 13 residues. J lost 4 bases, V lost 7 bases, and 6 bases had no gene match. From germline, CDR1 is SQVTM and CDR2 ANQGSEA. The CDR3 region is CSARDRSTGELFF. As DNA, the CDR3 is TGCAGCGCGAGGGACAGATCCACCGGGGAGCTGTTTTTT.

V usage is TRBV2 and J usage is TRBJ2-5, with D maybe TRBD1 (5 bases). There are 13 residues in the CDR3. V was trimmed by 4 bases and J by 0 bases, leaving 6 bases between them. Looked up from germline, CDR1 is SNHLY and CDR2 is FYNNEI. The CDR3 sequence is CASSAGYQETQYF. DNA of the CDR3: TGTGCCAGCAGTGCAGGGTACCAAGAGACCCAGTACTTC.

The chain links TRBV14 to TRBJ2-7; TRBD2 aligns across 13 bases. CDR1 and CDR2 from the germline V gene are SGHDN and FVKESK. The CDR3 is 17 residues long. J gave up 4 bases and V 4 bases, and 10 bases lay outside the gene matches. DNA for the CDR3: TGTGCCAGCAGCCGAACTAGCGGGGGGGCGACCCTTTACGAGCAGTACTTC. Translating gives CASSRTSGGATLYEQYF. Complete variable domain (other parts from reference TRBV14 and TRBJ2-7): EAGVTQFPSHSVIEKGQTVTLRCDPISGHDNLYWYRRVMGKEIKFLLHFVKESKQDESGMPNNRFLAERTGGTYSTLKVQPAELEDSGVYFCASSRTSGGATLYEQYFGPGTRLTVT.

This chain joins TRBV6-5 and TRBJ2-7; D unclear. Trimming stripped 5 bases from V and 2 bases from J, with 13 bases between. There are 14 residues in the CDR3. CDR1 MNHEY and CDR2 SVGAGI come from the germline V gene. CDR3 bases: TGTGCCAGCAGTCCCGTGTACCCGGCCTACGAGCAGTACTTC. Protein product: CASSPVYPAYEQYF.

CDR3 region: CASSLLSRQGAYNEQFF. The CDR3 DNA reads as TGTGCCAGCAGCCTCTTATCCAGACAGGGCGCCTACAATGAGCAGTTCTTC. The chain uses TRBV7-2 and TRBJ2-1; 7 bases line up with TRBD1. V lost 5 bases, J lost 2 bases, and 12 bases stayed unmatched. Germline V lookup: CDR1 SGHTA, CDR2 FQGNSA. CDR3 length equals 17 residues. Variable domain in full (rest from reference TRBV7-2 and TRBJ2-1): GAGVSQSPSNKVTEKGKDVELRCDPISGHTALYWYRQSLGQGLEFLIYFQGNSAPDKSGLPSDRFSAERTGGSVSTLTIQRTQQEDSAVYLCASSLLSRQGAYNEQFFGPGTRLTVL.

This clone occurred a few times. CDR3 region: CASSKTGGFNNEQFF. Here the CDR3 DNA reads TGTGCCAGCAGTAAAACGGGGGGGTTTAACAATGAGCAGTTCTTC. The V call is TRBV28, the J call TRBJ2-1, with 8 nucleotides matching TRBD2. V gave up 5 bases and J gave up 5 bases; unmatched junction bases: 8. This CDR3 region has 15 residues. The germline V gene encodes CDR1 MDHEN and CDR2 SYDVKM.